This is a list of T cell receptor beta chains from one sample in a study of T-cell memory formation after mild COVID-19. TCRdb fed the 5' RACE reads into MiXCR, producing one record per CDR3 protein. The top ten clones hold around 13% of a sample with some 410,000 distinct CDR3 sequences, less than 25% of them seen once. Sequencing was carried out using PBMCs or a T cell subset sorted from them (not recorded which). The source is an adult woman who had mild COVID-19 (a few samples of this study predate the infection). Cell type and time point are not known. Each CDR3 is given with its conserved first and last residue. The order of the fields is D gene, J gene, clone size, V gene, CDR3 protein, CDR3 DNA. A D gene is named only where the DNA matches it firmly. Rows may omit the clone size; those that give it use once, few, many or a size class.

d_gene: .
j_gene: TRBJ1-1
abundance: few
v_gene: TRBV4-3
CDR3aa: CASSQDHATDGGEAFF
CDR3nt: TGCGCCAGCAGCCAGGACCATGCGACAGACGGAGGAGAAGCTTTCTTT

d_gene: .
j_gene: TRBJ2-3
abundance: .
v_gene: TRBV10-3
CDR3aa: CAINGDSSTDTQYF
CDR3nt: TGTGCCATCAACGGGGACTCTAGCACAGATACGCAGTATTTT

d_gene: TRBD1
j_gene: TRBJ2-7
abundance: .
v_gene: TRBV10-3
CDR3aa: CAISEPDRGAYEQYF
CDR3nt: TGTGCCATCAGTGAGCCAGACAGGGGAGCATACGAGCAGTACTTC

d_gene: TRBD1
j_gene: TRBJ2-5
abundance: many
v_gene: TRBV7-2
CDR3aa: CASSPRQGQGAAQYF
CDR3nt: TGTGCCAGCAGCCCGAGACAGGGGCAAGGGGCGGCCCAGTACTTC

d_gene: .
j_gene: TRBJ2-2
abundance: .
v_gene: TRBV7-6
CDR3aa: CASNEGGPTGELFF
CDR3nt: TGTGCCAGCAATGAGGGGGGGCCCACCGGGGAGCTGTTTTTT

d_gene: TRBD1
j_gene: TRBJ2-1
abundance: few
v_gene: TRBV29-1
CDR3aa: CSVGGTGSYNEQFF
CDR3nt: TGCAGCGTTGGAGGGACAGGGTCCTACAATGAGCAGTTCTTC

d_gene: TRBD1
j_gene: TRBJ2-2
abundance: many
v_gene: TRBV29-1
CDR3aa: CSVTGQGSNTGELFF
CDR3nt: TGCAGCGTTACCGGACAGGGTAGTAACACCGGGGAGCTGTTTTTT

d_gene: .
j_gene: TRBJ2-7
abundance: few
v_gene: TRBV5-1
CDR3aa: CASSLQQGINNEQYF
CDR3nt: TGCGCCAGCAGCTTGCAGCAAGGAATAAACAACGAGCAGTACTTC

d_gene: .
j_gene: TRBJ2-5
abundance: .
v_gene: TRBV13
CDR3aa: CASSTAGETQYF
CDR3nt: TGTGCCAGCAGCACTGCAGGGGAGACCCAGTACTTC

d_gene: .
j_gene: TRBJ1-3
abundance: once
v_gene: TRBV9
CDR3aa: CASSPRSVTSAGNTIYF
CDR3nt: TGTGCCAGCAGTCCAAGGTCCGTGACAAGTGCGGGAAACACCATATATTTT

d_gene: .
j_gene: TRBJ1-1
abundance: many
v_gene: TRBV7-9
CDR3aa: CASSLGRTEAFF
CDR3nt: TGTGCCAGCAGCTTAGGGAGGACTGAAGCTTTCTTT

d_gene: .
j_gene: TRBJ2-3
abundance: .
v_gene: TRBV6-4
CDR3aa: CATRHGTDTQYF
CDR3nt: TGTGCCACAAGGCATGGAACAGATACGCAGTATTTT

d_gene: TRBD1
j_gene: TRBJ1-5
abundance: once
v_gene: TRBV15
CDR3aa: CAISDRVNQPQHF
CDR3nt: TGTGCCATCTCAGACAGGGTCAATCAGCCCCAGCATTTT

d_gene: TRBD1
j_gene: TRBJ2-1
abundance: few
v_gene: TRBV20-1
CDR3aa: CSARDSTGPEQFF
CDR3nt: TGCAGTGCTAGAGATTCGACAGGGCCTGAGCAGTTCTTC

d_gene: .
j_gene: TRBJ1-4
abundance: many
v_gene: TRBV7-9
CDR3aa: CASSIRQTTNEKLFF
CDR3nt: TGTGCCAGCAGCATCCGACAGACAACTAATGAAAAACTGTTTTTT

d_gene: TRBD1
j_gene: TRBJ1-2
abundance: few
v_gene: TRBV7-8
CDR3aa: CASSPLDRVYGYTF
CDR3nt: TGTGCCAGCAGCCCACTAGACAGGGTCTATGGCTACACCTTC

d_gene: .
j_gene: TRBJ1-1
abundance: few
v_gene: TRBV24-1
CDR3aa: CATSEGVGTEAFF
CDR3nt: TGTGCCACCAGTGAAGGAGTCGGAACTGAAGCTTTCTTT

d_gene: .
j_gene: TRBJ1-1
abundance: .
v_gene: TRBV7-9
CDR3aa: CASSSETGNTEAFF
CDR3nt: TGTGCCAGCAGCTCGGAGACAGGGAACACTGAAGCTTTCTTT

d_gene: TRBD2
j_gene: TRBJ2-3
abundance: few
v_gene: TRBV20-1
CDR3aa: CSAQTAGAGTDTQYF
CDR3nt: TGCAGTGCGCAAACAGCGGGAGCGGGCACAGATACGCAGTATTTT

d_gene: .
j_gene: TRBJ2-7
abundance: .
v_gene: TRBV7-2
CDR3aa: CASSYRLAAEQYF
CDR3nt: TGTGCCAGCAGCTATAGGCTCGCCGCCGAGCAGTACTTC

d_gene: TRBD2
j_gene: TRBJ2-1
abundance: few
v_gene: TRBV19
CDR3aa: CASTVATGGFNEQFF
CDR3nt: TGTGCCAGTACCGTCGCAACGGGGGGGTTCAATGAGCAGTTCTTC

d_gene: .
j_gene: TRBJ2-6
abundance: few
v_gene: TRBV29-1
CDR3aa: CSVEDQTGAGGANVLTF
CDR3nt: TGCAGCGTTGAAGATCAAACAGGGGCGGGAGGGGCCAACGTCCTGACTTTC

d_gene: .
j_gene: TRBJ2-1
abundance: few
v_gene: TRBV7-9
CDR3aa: CASSLQPEQFF
CDR3nt: TGTGCCAGCAGCTTGCAGCCTGAGCAGTTCTTC

d_gene: .
j_gene: TRBJ2-3
abundance: .
v_gene: TRBV11-2
CDR3aa: CASSLGVSSTDTQYF
CDR3nt: TGTGCCAGCAGCTTAGGGGTCAGTAGCACAGATACGCAGTATTTT

d_gene: .
j_gene: TRBJ1-2
abundance: few
v_gene: TRBV10-3
CDR3aa: CAIPQGNYGYTF
CDR3nt: TGTGCCATCCCACAGGGTAACTATGGCTACACCTTC

d_gene: .
j_gene: TRBJ2-7
abundance: .
v_gene: TRBV4-2
CDR3aa: CASSQVTGRLFYEQYF
CDR3nt: TGTGCCAGCAGCCAAGTCACGGGACGCCTGTTCTACGAGCAGTACTTC

d_gene: .
j_gene: TRBJ1-5
abundance: few
v_gene: TRBV7-2
CDR3aa: CASSLGDSGVGPQHF
CDR3nt: TGTGCCAGCAGCTTAGGAGACAGTGGGGTAGGGCCCCAGCATTTT

d_gene: .
j_gene: TRBJ2-5
abundance: few
v_gene: TRBV10-3
CDR3aa: CAISDRYSQLSETQYF
CDR3nt: TGTGCCATCAGTGACCGCTACTCCCAACTCTCGGAGACCCAGTACTTC

d_gene: TRBD2
j_gene: TRBJ2-7
abundance: .
v_gene: TRBV9
CDR3aa: CASSVALRGGLDEQYF
CDR3nt: TGTGCCAGCAGCGTAGCCCTACGCGGGGGGCTCGACGAGCAGTACTTC

d_gene: .
j_gene: TRBJ1-1
abundance: .
v_gene: TRBV12-3/TRBV12-4
CDR3aa: CASSNFFGVNTEAFF
CDR3nt: TGTGCCAGCAGTAACTTTTTTGGAGTCAACACTGAAGCTTTCTTT

d_gene: TRBD1
j_gene: TRBJ2-7
abundance: few
v_gene: TRBV30
CDR3aa: CAWSFGQGADLFGDEQYF
CDR3nt: TGTGCCTGGAGTTTTGGACAGGGGGCGGATTTATTTGGGGACGAGCAGTACTTC

d_gene: .
j_gene: TRBJ1-1
abundance: .
v_gene: TRBV10-3
CDR3aa: CAISLGVNTEAFF
CDR3nt: TGTGCCATCAGCCTCGGGGTGAACACTGAAGCTTTCTTT

d_gene: .
j_gene: TRBJ1-1
abundance: many
v_gene: TRBV9
CDR3aa: CASSAVKGGGNTEAFF
CDR3nt: TGTGCCAGCAGCGCAGTTAAGGGAGGCGGGAACACTGAAGCTTTCTTT

d_gene: .
j_gene: TRBJ1-4
abundance: .
v_gene: TRBV5-1
CDR3aa: CASSLGDRGEKLFF
CDR3nt: TGCGCCAGCAGCCTCGGGGACCGGGGGGAAAAACTGTTTTTT

d_gene: .
j_gene: TRBJ2-5
abundance: .
v_gene: TRBV30
CDR3aa: CAWSAGERETQYF
CDR3nt: TGTGCCTGGAGTGCGGGGGAGAGAGAGACCCAGTACTTC

d_gene: .
j_gene: TRBJ2-7
abundance: few
v_gene: TRBV5-1
CDR3aa: CASSPGLHQESYEQYF
CDR3nt: TGCGCCAGCAGCCCGGGCCTTCACCAGGAGTCCTACGAGCAGTACTTC

d_gene: TRBD1
j_gene: TRBJ2-3
abundance: .
v_gene: TRBV15
CDR3aa: CATSRKLPGQGLFSTDTQYF
CDR3nt: TGTGCCACCAGCAGAAAACTCCCCGGACAGGGGCTCTTTAGCACAGATACGCAGTATTTT

d_gene: .
j_gene: TRBJ2-1
abundance: .
v_gene: TRBV7-9
CDR3aa: CASSLVVHNEQFF
CDR3nt: TGTGCCAGCAGCTTAGTTGTCCACAATGAGCAGTTCTTC

d_gene: TRBD1
j_gene: TRBJ1-2
abundance: .
v_gene: TRBV29-1
CDR3aa: CSVGTGGMGTF
CDR3nt: TGCAGCGTGGGGACAGGGGGTATGGGCACCTTC

d_gene: TRBD2
j_gene: TRBJ2-3
abundance: many
v_gene: TRBV7-3
CDR3aa: CASSYSGSTDTQYF
CDR3nt: TGTGCCAGCAGCTATAGCGGGAGCACAGATACGCAGTATTTT

d_gene: TRBD2
j_gene: TRBJ2-7
abundance: .
v_gene: TRBV4-1
CDR3aa: CASSPLPGLAGPYEQYF
CDR3nt: TGCGCCAGCAGCCCCCTTCCGGGACTAGCGGGGCCCTACGAGCAGTACTTC

d_gene: .
j_gene: TRBJ1-4
abundance: .
v_gene: TRBV5-1
CDR3aa: CASSLDLGGTNEKLFF
CDR3nt: TGCGCCAGCAGCTTGGACCTCGGGGGAACTAATGAAAAACTGTTTTTT

d_gene: .
j_gene: TRBJ2-5
abundance: .
v_gene: TRBV7-2
CDR3aa: CASSLQRMVGETQYF
CDR3nt: TGTGCCAGCAGCTTACAGCGAATGGTGGGAGAGACCCAGTACTTC

d_gene: .
j_gene: TRBJ2-1
abundance: .
v_gene: TRBV12-3/TRBV12-4
CDR3aa: CASSHELISYNEQFF
CDR3nt: TGTGCCAGCAGCCATGAACTGATATCCTACAATGAGCAGTTCTTC

d_gene: .
j_gene: TRBJ2-3
abundance: few
v_gene: TRBV2
CDR3aa: CASSASGGGTDTQYF
CDR3nt: TGTGCCAGCAGTGCCTCGGGGGGCGGCACAGATACGCAGTATTTT

d_gene: .
j_gene: TRBJ2-5
abundance: .
v_gene: TRBV7-6
CDR3aa: CASSRHQGLGRAQYF
CDR3nt: TGTGCCAGCAGCCGGCACCAGGGGTTGGGGCGGGCCCAGTACTTC

d_gene: TRBD1
j_gene: TRBJ2-1
abundance: .
v_gene: TRBV6-5
CDR3aa: CASSRGGHLGQFF
CDR3nt: TGTGCCAGCAGCAGAGGGGGCCACTTAGGGCAGTTCTTC

d_gene: TRBD1
j_gene: TRBJ2-6
abundance: medium-sized
v_gene: TRBV12-3/TRBV12-4
CDR3aa: CASSSQTGGANVLTF
CDR3nt: TGTGCCAGCAGTTCCCAGACAGGGGGGGCCAACGTCCTGACTTTC

d_gene: TRBD1
j_gene: TRBJ2-5
abundance: few
v_gene: TRBV20-1
CDR3aa: CSADRGRMETQYF
CDR3nt: TGCAGTGCCGACAGGGGCAGGATGGAGACCCAGTACTTC

d_gene: .
j_gene: TRBJ1-5
abundance: few
v_gene: TRBV29-1
CDR3aa: CSVLTGGRNQPQHF
CDR3nt: TGCAGCGTTCTGACCGGGGGCCGCAATCAGCCCCAGCATTTT

d_gene: TRBD2
j_gene: TRBJ2-1
abundance: many
v_gene: TRBV12-3/TRBV12-4
CDR3aa: CASSLALAGAGNEQFF
CDR3nt: TGTGCCAGCAGTTTAGCACTAGCGGGCGCCGGGAATGAGCAGTTCTTC

d_gene: .
j_gene: TRBJ2-1
abundance: .
v_gene: TRBV30
CDR3aa: CAWSPGTGPANEQFF
CDR3nt: TGTGCCTGGAGTCCCGGGACTGGGCCCGCCAATGAGCAGTTCTTC

d_gene: TRBD2
j_gene: TRBJ2-3
abundance: .
v_gene: TRBV7-2
CDR3aa: CASSLPGGLAGGPRLTDTQYF
CDR3nt: TGTGCCAGCAGCTTACCCGGGGGACTAGCGGGGGGGCCCCGTCTCACAGATACGCAGTATTTT

d_gene: .
j_gene: TRBJ2-3
abundance: few
v_gene: TRBV4-2
CDR3aa: CASSQWDTGGTDTQYF
CDR3nt: TGTGCCAGCAGCCAATGGGACACAGGCGGCACAGATACGCAGTATTTT

d_gene: .
j_gene: TRBJ2-7
abundance: few
v_gene: TRBV7-9
CDR3aa: CASSVAASSYEQYF
CDR3nt: TGTGCCAGCAGCGTGGCCGCTAGCTCCTACGAGCAGTACTTC

d_gene: .
j_gene: TRBJ2-7
abundance: few
v_gene: TRBV6-5
CDR3aa: CANYIYPTGKYLPYEQYF
CDR3nt: TGTGCCAACTATATTTACCCCACGGGGAAATATCTCCCCTACGAGCAGTACTTC

d_gene: .
j_gene: TRBJ2-2
abundance: .
v_gene: TRBV24-1
CDR3aa: CATSDSQGDTGELFF
CDR3nt: TGTGCCACCAGTGATTCCCAGGGCGACACCGGGGAGCTGTTTTTT

d_gene: .
j_gene: TRBJ2-7
abundance: .
v_gene: TRBV6-6
CDR3aa: CASSSSWAVGEQYF
CDR3nt: TGTGCCAGCAGTTCCTCTTGGGCAGTCGGCGAGCAGTACTTC

d_gene: .
j_gene: TRBJ2-7
abundance: .
v_gene: TRBV7-9
CDR3aa: CASSTGAGEQYF
CDR3nt: TGTGCCAGCAGCACCGGGGCCGGGGAGCAGTACTTC